This TCR beta chain was profiled in a study of T cell changes during pregnancy in multiple sclerosis. The V end lost 5 bases, the J end lost 6 bases, and 23 bases lay between the germline ends. This CDR3 is 16 amino acids long. The germline gives CDR1 MDHEN, CDR2 SYDVKM. This table comes from immunoSEQ multiplex PCR, and its TCRdb copy is limited to in-frame clones, with some not included. The table includes tens of thousands of clones, roughly nine tenths detected once. The rearrangement uses TRBV28 and TRBJ2-7; possible D gene TRBD1, 6 bases. This TCR was sampled from a female donor in good health, enrolled as a control in a pregnancy study. This specimen was peripheral blood, taken in the third trimester of pregnancy. The CDR3 nucleotides read TGTGCCAGCAGTAGGGGACGTCGGGCAGGGGCGGGCGAGCAGTACTTC. This gives the protein CASSRGRRAGAGEQYF.